This T cell receptor (beta chain) came from a study of blood T cell repertoires in COVID-19. In the original analysis: Estimation of nucleated cell counts relied on the amplification of reference gene primers. Using immunoSEQ multiplex PCR, the repertoire was profiled, and TCRdb retains in-frame clones only, with some absent. V and J calls and clone size are as listed in that table; D and trimming were resolved from the DNA. The sample includes some 250,000 clones, approximately 90% of them seen just once. Per the germline V gene, CDR1 is SGHRS and CDR2 is YFSETQ. The CDR3 runs 16 residues. V gave up 0 bases and J gave up 2 bases, with 14 bases separating them.

What was sequenced was peripheral blood. This sequence joins TRBV5-1 and TRBJ1-2, with D tentatively TRBD1 (6 bases). This clonotype was obtained from a woman aged 40 to 50 who had recovered from COVID-19. The CDR3 DNA is TGCGCCAGCAGCTTGGGGAGGTCGGGACACAACTATGGCTACACCTTC. It is translated as CASSLGRSGHNYGYTF.